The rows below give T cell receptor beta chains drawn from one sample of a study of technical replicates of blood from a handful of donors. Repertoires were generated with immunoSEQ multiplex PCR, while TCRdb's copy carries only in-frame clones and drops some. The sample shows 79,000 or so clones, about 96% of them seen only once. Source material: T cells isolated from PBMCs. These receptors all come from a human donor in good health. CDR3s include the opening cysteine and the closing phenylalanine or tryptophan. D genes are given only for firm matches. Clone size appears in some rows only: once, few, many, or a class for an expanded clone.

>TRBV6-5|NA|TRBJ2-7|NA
TGTGCCAGCAGTTACGGGCCCGGGGTGTCCTACGAGCAGTACTTC
CASSYGPGVSYEQYF
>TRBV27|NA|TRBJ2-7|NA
TGTGCCAGCGGAGGGTTCGGCTTACCTTCTTACGAGCAGTACTTC
CASGGFGLPSYEQYF
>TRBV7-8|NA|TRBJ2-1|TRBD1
TGTGCCAGCAGCCTGGTATGGGACAGCTCAACCTACAATGAGCAGTTCTTC
CASSLVWDSSTYNEQFF
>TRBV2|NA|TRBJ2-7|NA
TGTGCCAGCAGTGAACGGAGACTAGCCTACGAGCAGTACTTC
CASSERRLAYEQYF
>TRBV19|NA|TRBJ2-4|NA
TGTGCCAGTAGGAAAACAGGGAACATTCAGTACTTC
CASRKTGNIQYF
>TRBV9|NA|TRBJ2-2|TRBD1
TGTGCCAGCAGCGTAGGAAATACAGGGGGGCCCACCGGGGAGCTGTTTTTT
CASSVGNTGGPTGELFF
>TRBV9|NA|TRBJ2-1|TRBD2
TGTGCCAGCAGCACCCGACTAGCGGGAGGAGAGAATGAGCAGTTCTTC
CASSTRLAGGENEQFF
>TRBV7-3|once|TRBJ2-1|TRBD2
TGTGCCAGCAGCTTAACCCCTAGCGGGAGCCGATGTGAGCAGTTCTTC
CASSLTPSGSRCEQFF
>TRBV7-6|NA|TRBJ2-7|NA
TGTGCCAGCAGCCATCAGGGCTCCTACGAGCAGTACTTC
CASSHQGSYEQYF
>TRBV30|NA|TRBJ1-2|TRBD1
TGTGCCTGGAGACCAGACAGGGGGGACTATGGCTACACCTTC
CAWRPDRGDYGYTF
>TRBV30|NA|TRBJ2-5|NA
TGTGCCTGGGGCCCATTTTCCGGGACTTCGTACTTC
CAWGPFSGTSYF
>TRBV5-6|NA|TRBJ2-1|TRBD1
TGTGCCAGCGCGACAGGGTCCTACAATGAGCAGTTCTTC
CASATGSYNEQFF
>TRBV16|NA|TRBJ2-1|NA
TGTGCCAGCAGCCAATTTTCCGGGAACAATGAGCAGTTCTTC
CASSQFSGNNEQFF
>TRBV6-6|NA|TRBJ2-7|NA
TGTGCCAGCAGTTCCTCCTCCGGGTACTACGAGCAGTACTTC
CASSSSSGYYEQYF
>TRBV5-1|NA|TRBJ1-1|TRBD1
TGCGCCAGCAGCCAGGGGACAGGGGGCTACGTGAACACTGAAGCTTTCTTT
CASSQGTGGYVNTEAFF
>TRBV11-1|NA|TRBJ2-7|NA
TGTGCCAGCAGCTTTTCTGCGGGCGCTTCCTACGAGCAGTACTTC
CASSFSAGASYEQYF
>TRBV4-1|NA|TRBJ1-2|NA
TGCGCCAGCAGCCACCCAGGGAACACCTATGGCTACACCTTC
CASSHPGNTYGYTF
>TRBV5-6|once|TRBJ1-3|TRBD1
TGTGCCAGCAGCTTGGGCAGGGGGCTCGGAAACACCATATATTTT
CASSLGRGLGNTIYF
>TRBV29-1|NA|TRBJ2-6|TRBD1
TGCAGCGTCCTACCGGGACAGGGGGCTGGGGCCAACGTCCTGACTTTC
CSVLPGQGAGANVLTF
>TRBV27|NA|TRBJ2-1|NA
TGTGCCAGCAGTCCTTCAGGGGCTCACAATGAGCAGTTCTTC
CASSPSGAHNEQFF
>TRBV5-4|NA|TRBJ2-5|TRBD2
TGTGCCAGCAGCTTGAAGCCTAGCGGGAGGGCCGAGGAGACCCAGTACTTC
CASSLKPSGRAEETQYF
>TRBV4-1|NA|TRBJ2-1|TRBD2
TGCGCCAGCAGCCACCGGACTAGCGGGAGAATGGATGAGCAGTTCTTC
CASSHRTSGRMDEQFF
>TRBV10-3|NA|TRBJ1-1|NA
TGTGCCATCAGTGAGTCCCTCACTGAAGCTTTCTTT
CAISESLTEAFF
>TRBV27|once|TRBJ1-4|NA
TGTGCCAGCAGTCCCGGCCCAGGGGCCAATGAAAAACTGTTTTTT
CASSPGPGANEKLFF
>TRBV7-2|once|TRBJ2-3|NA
TGTGCCAGCAGCCCCAGGGGCGCATTAACAGATACGCAGTATTTT
CASSPRGALTDTQYF
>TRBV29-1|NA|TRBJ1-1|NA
TGCAGCGTTGAGACACGGACTGAAGCTTTCTTT
CSVETRTEAFF
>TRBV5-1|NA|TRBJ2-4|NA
TGCGCCAGCAGCTTAGAAGGATGGGGCCCCAAAAACATTCAGTACTTC
CASSLEGWGPKNIQYF
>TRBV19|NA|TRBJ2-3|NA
TGTGCCAGTAGTATAGATCAGCACAGGGCCACAGATACGCAGTATTTT
CASSIDQHRATDTQYF
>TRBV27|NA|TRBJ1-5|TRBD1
TGTGCCACCCGCCGGGACAGGGGCAATTATCAGCCCCAGCATTTT
CATRRDRGNYQPQHF
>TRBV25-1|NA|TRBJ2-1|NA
TGTGCCAGCAGTTCTAGTTCCTACAATGAGCAGTTCTTC
CASSSSSYNEQFF
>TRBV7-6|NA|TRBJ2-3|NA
TGTGCCAGCAGCATACAGGGAAGTGGTGCGGATACGCAGTATTTT
CASSIQGSGADTQYF
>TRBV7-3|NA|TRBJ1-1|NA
TGTGCCAGCAGCCTATACTATAACACTGAAGCTTTCTTT
CASSLYYNTEAFF
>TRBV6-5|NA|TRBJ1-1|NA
TGTGCCAGCAGTTACCAGGCGATCATGAACACTGAAGCTTTCTTT
CASSYQAIMNTEAFF
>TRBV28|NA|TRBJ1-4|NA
TGTGCCATCGCACAGGGAAGGGCAACTAATGAAAAACTGTTTTTT
CAIAQGRATNEKLFF
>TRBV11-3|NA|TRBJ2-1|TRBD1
TGTGCCAGCAGATGGACAGGGATTGGCTCCTACAATGAGCAGTTCTTC
CASRWTGIGSYNEQFF
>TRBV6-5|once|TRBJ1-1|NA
TGTGCCAGCAGTTACCTCACAGGGTCCACTGAAGCTTTCTTT
CASSYLTGSTEAFF
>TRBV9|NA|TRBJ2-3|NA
TGTGCCAGCAGCGTACGCCCAGGGAGCACAGATACGCAGTATTTT
CASSVRPGSTDTQYF
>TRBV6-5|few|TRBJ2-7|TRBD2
TGTGCCAGCAGCCCCCGGGCTAGCGGACCCTACGAGCAGTACTTC
CASSPRASGPYEQYF
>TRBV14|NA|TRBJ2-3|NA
TGTGCCAGCAGCCAAGGAGGAGATACGCAGTATTTT
CASSQGGDTQYF
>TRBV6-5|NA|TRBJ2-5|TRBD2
TGTGCCAGCAGTTATCTGACTAGCGGGATGGGGGAGACCCAGTACTTC
CASSYLTSGMGETQYF
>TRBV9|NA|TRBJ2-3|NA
TGTGCCAGCAGCGCAGATTACATAGCGACAGATACGCAGTATTTT
CASSADYIATDTQYF
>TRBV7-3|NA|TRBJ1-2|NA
TGTGCCAGCAGCTTAAAGGGAGGGATTGGCTACACCTTC
CASSLKGGIGYTF
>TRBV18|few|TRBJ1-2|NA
TGTGCCAGCTCCCGAGAAACTCCTGAGCCCAACTATGGCTACACCTTC
CASSRETPEPNYGYTF
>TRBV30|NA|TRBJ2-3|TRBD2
TGTGCCTGGAGTGGGACTAGCGGGTGGGGCACAGATACGCAGTATTTT
CAWSGTSGWGTDTQYF
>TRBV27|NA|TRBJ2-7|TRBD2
TGTGCCAGCAGGACTAGCGGGAGCAGGTACGAGCAGTACTTC
CASRTSGSRYEQYF
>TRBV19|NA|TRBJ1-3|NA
TGTGCCAGTAGTATCCGGGACTTGCCTCTAGGAAACACCATATATTTT
CASSIRDLPLGNTIYF
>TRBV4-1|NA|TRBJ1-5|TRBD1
TGCGCCAGCAGCCAAGGGACAGGGGGCGGCAATCAGCCCCAGCATTTT
CASSQGTGGGNQPQHF
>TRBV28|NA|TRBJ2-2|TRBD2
TGTGCCAGCAGTTTACGGGACTTCGGGACTAGCGGCAGGGCCGGGGAGCTGTTTTTT
CASSLRDFGTSGRAGELFF
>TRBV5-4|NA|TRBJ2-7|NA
TGTGCCAGCAGCTTGTACACCCACGAGCAGTACTTC
CASSLYTHEQYF